Listed below are T cell receptor beta chains from one sample, sequenced in a study of patients and donors after allogeneic stem cell transplantation. Each CDR3 protein is one row after TCRdb ran MiXCR on the RT-PCR reads. The sample has tens of thousands of distinct CDR3 sequences, about 44% seen once. The sequencing sample was made of blood, either unsorted or a sorted T cell fraction (not recorded which). Receptors originate from a human donor who was either an allogeneic HSCT recipient or a stem cell or donor lymphocyte infusion donor (not recorded which). It is not recorded whose cells these are; they may come from a transplant donor. CDR3s include the opening cysteine and the closing phenylalanine or tryptophan. The order of the fields is clone size, V gene, D gene, J gene, CDR3 DNA, CDR3 protein. D genes are given only for firm matches. Clone size is stated in some rows and not others, as once, few, many or a class when expanded.

abundance: .; v_gene: TRBV7-9; d_gene: .; j_gene: TRBJ2-1; CDR3nt: TGTGCCAGCAGTCAAGCGGGCCAAAGCGACGCTGAGCAGTTCTTC; CDR3aa: CASSQAGQSDAEQFF
abundance: .; v_gene: TRBV28; d_gene: TRBD2; j_gene: TRBJ2-7; CDR3nt: TGTGCCAGCAGTTACCGGGGAGGGTTTCGCTACGAGCAGTACTTC; CDR3aa: CASSYRGGFRYEQYF
abundance: .; v_gene: TRBV24-1; d_gene: .; j_gene: TRBJ1-5; CDR3nt: TGTGCCACCAGTGGCGGAGATCAGCCCCAGCATTTT; CDR3aa: CATSGGDQPQHF
abundance: .; v_gene: TRBV12-5; d_gene: TRBD1; j_gene: TRBJ1-1; CDR3nt: TGTGCTAGTGGTGCGCCCCTGCAGACAGGGTTAAACACTGAAGCTTTCTTT; CDR3aa: CASGAPLQTGLNTEAFF
abundance: .; v_gene: TRBV28; d_gene: .; j_gene: TRBJ1-1; CDR3nt: TGTGCCAGCAGTTTAATAGGGCAGGGGAGTGGCACTGAAGCTTTCTTT; CDR3aa: CASSLIGQGSGTEAFF
abundance: .; v_gene: TRBV20-1; d_gene: .; j_gene: TRBJ2-3; CDR3nt: TGCAGTGCTAGAGAGGCTAGCCTGAGCACAGATACGCAGTATTTT; CDR3aa: CSAREASLSTDTQYF
abundance: few; v_gene: TRBV11-2; d_gene: TRBD1; j_gene: TRBJ1-6; CDR3nt: TGTGCCAGCAGATCAAACAGGGGCTATAATTCACCCCTCCACTTT; CDR3aa: CASRSNRGYNSPLHF
abundance: .; v_gene: TRBV6-5; d_gene: .; j_gene: TRBJ1-3; CDR3nt: TGTGCCAGCAGTTACTCGACCGGACAGCTCCACGTCCCATCTGGAAACACCATATATTTT; CDR3aa: CASSYSTGQLHVPSGNTIYF
abundance: few; v_gene: TRBV12-3/TRBV12-4; d_gene: TRBD1; j_gene: TRBJ1-6; CDR3nt: TGTGCCAGCAGACCCCCCCGGACAGGGGTGGAGAATTCACCCCTCCACTTT; CDR3aa: CASRPPRTGVENSPLHF
abundance: .; v_gene: TRBV12-3/TRBV12-4; d_gene: .; j_gene: TRBJ1-4; CDR3nt: TGTGCCAGCAGTCCTAGACTGAAAACTAATGAAAAACTGTTTTTT; CDR3aa: CASSPRLKTNEKLFF
abundance: .; v_gene: TRBV4-2; d_gene: TRBD2; j_gene: TRBJ2-7; CDR3nt: TGTGCCAGCAGCCAAGAGTGGACTAGCGGGAGTTACGAGCAGTACTTC; CDR3aa: CASSQEWTSGSYEQYF
abundance: .; v_gene: TRBV12-3/TRBV12-4; d_gene: .; j_gene: TRBJ2-5; CDR3nt: TGTGCCAGCAGTTTCATCAGGGCACCTCAAGAGACCCAGTACTTC; CDR3aa: CASSFIRAPQETQYF
abundance: few; v_gene: TRBV12-3/TRBV12-4; d_gene: .; j_gene: TRBJ1-5; CDR3nt: TGTGCCAGCAGTATTAACTATAGCAATCAGCCCCAGCATTTT; CDR3aa: CASSINYSNQPQHF
abundance: .; v_gene: TRBV4-3; d_gene: .; j_gene: TRBJ2-1; CDR3nt: TGCGCCAGCAGCCAAGAGGATAGGGGAGGTTTGTATGAGCAGTTCTTC; CDR3aa: CASSQEDRGGLYEQFF
abundance: .; v_gene: TRBV5-8; d_gene: .; j_gene: TRBJ1-2; CDR3nt: TGTGCCAGCAGCCTTAGAGACAGGAGCTATGGCTACACCTTC; CDR3aa: CASSLRDRSYGYTF
abundance: few; v_gene: TRBV7-9; d_gene: .; j_gene: TRBJ1-6; CDR3nt: TGTGCCAGCAGCTTAGGCCCGAGCGACAGCCTCAATTCACCCCTCCACTTT; CDR3aa: CASSLGPSDSLNSPLHF
abundance: .; v_gene: TRBV25-1; d_gene: TRBD2; j_gene: TRBJ2-7; CDR3nt: TGTGCCAGCACCAGCGGGAGGGCTAGGGACGAGCAGTACTTC; CDR3aa: CASTSGRARDEQYF
abundance: .; v_gene: TRBV4-3; d_gene: .; j_gene: TRBJ2-1; CDR3nt: TGCGCCAGCAGCCTAGGGTCGATTTCCTACAATGAGCAGTTCTTC; CDR3aa: CASSLGSISYNEQFF
abundance: few; v_gene: TRBV7-2; d_gene: .; j_gene: TRBJ1-1; CDR3nt: TGTGCCAGCAGCCCACCTCCAGGCGGGAGTGAAGCTTTCTTT; CDR3aa: CASSPPPGGSEAFF
abundance: .; v_gene: TRBV14; d_gene: TRBD1; j_gene: TRBJ1-4; CDR3nt: TGTGCCAGCAGCCCTCGCACTGGACAGGGCTTTAATGAAAAACTGTTTTTT; CDR3aa: CASSPRTGQGFNEKLFF
abundance: .; v_gene: TRBV29-1; d_gene: .; j_gene: TRBJ1-1; CDR3nt: TGCAGCGTTGAATTCATGGGAACTGAAGCTTTCTTT; CDR3aa: CSVEFMGTEAFF
abundance: once; v_gene: TRBV7-2; d_gene: .; j_gene: TRBJ1-1; CDR3nt: TGTGCCAGCAGCTTAGTGGGGGCCCACACTGAAGCTTTCTTT; CDR3aa: CASSLVGAHTEAFF
abundance: .; v_gene: TRBV11-2; d_gene: .; j_gene: TRBJ1-2; CDR3nt: TGTGCCAGCAGCTCGACCCCGGCAGTTGGTGGCTACACCTTC; CDR3aa: CASSSTPAVGGYTF
abundance: .; v_gene: TRBV12-3/TRBV12-4; d_gene: .; j_gene: TRBJ1-5; CDR3nt: TGTGCCAGCAGAAACAGGGAGCCTCAGCCCCAGCATTTT; CDR3aa: CASRNREPQPQHF
abundance: few; v_gene: TRBV6-5; d_gene: .; j_gene: TRBJ1-5; CDR3nt: TGTGCCAGCAGAGATACAGGGTCCAATCAGCCCCAGCATTTT; CDR3aa: CASRDTGSNQPQHF
abundance: .; v_gene: TRBV15; d_gene: TRBD1; j_gene: TRBJ2-7; CDR3nt: TGTGCCACCAGCAGAGTGCAGGGGACAGTGAATTCCTACGAGCAGTACTTC; CDR3aa: CATSRVQGTVNSYEQYF
abundance: .; v_gene: TRBV24-1; d_gene: .; j_gene: TRBJ1-5; CDR3nt: TGTGCCACCAGTACTGGGGATCAGCCCCAGCATTTT; CDR3aa: CATSTGDQPQHF
abundance: .; v_gene: TRBV7-2; d_gene: TRBD1; j_gene: TRBJ2-3; CDR3nt: TGTGCCAGCAGCTTAGTAGGACAGGGATCAGATACGCAGTATTTT; CDR3aa: CASSLVGQGSDTQYF
abundance: few; v_gene: TRBV6-6; d_gene: .; j_gene: TRBJ1-2; CDR3nt: TGTGCCAGCAGTTACTACGGGGACTATGGCTACACCTTC; CDR3aa: CASSYYGDYGYTF
abundance: once; v_gene: TRBV19; d_gene: TRBD2; j_gene: TRBJ2-7; CDR3nt: TGTGCCAGTAGTACCTTGCTAGCGGGAGGTTTTTACGAGCAGTACTTC; CDR3aa: CASSTLLAGGFYEQYF
abundance: .; v_gene: TRBV20-1; d_gene: .; j_gene: TRBJ1-2; CDR3nt: TGCAGTGCTACTTCCACCGGGACTGCAACCTATGGCTACACCTTC; CDR3aa: CSATSTGTATYGYTF
abundance: .; v_gene: TRBV29-1; d_gene: .; j_gene: TRBJ1-2; CDR3nt: TGCAGCGTTGAAGATCCGGGCAGATATAACTATGGCTACACCTTC; CDR3aa: CSVEDPGRYNYGYTF
abundance: .; v_gene: TRBV15; d_gene: .; j_gene: TRBJ2-2; CDR3nt: TGTGCCACCAGCAGAGATCATCGCCGCTCTCGATCCCACACCGGGGAGCTGTTTTTT; CDR3aa: CATSRDHRRSRSHTGELFF
abundance: .; v_gene: TRBV20-1; d_gene: .; j_gene: TRBJ2-7; CDR3nt: TGCAGTGCTAGAGAGACAGGCTTCTCCTACGAGCAGTACTTC; CDR3aa: CSARETGFSYEQYF
abundance: few; v_gene: TRBV4-3; d_gene: .; j_gene: TRBJ1-1; CDR3nt: TGCGCCAGCAGCCCCCTCCGGATGGTGACTGAAGCTTTCTTT; CDR3aa: CASSPLRMVTEAFF
abundance: few; v_gene: TRBV4-3; d_gene: .; j_gene: TRBJ1-6; CDR3nt: TGCGCCAGCAGCCAAGAGCTGGCAGAGTATAATTCACCCCTCCACTTT; CDR3aa: CASSQELAEYNSPLHF
abundance: .; v_gene: TRBV28; d_gene: .; j_gene: TRBJ2-1; CDR3nt: TGTGCCAGCAGTTACCTATACAATGAGCAGTTCTTC; CDR3aa: CASSYLYNEQFF
abundance: few; v_gene: TRBV6-2/TRBV6-3; d_gene: TRBD1; j_gene: TRBJ1-2; CDR3nt: TGTGCCAGCAGTTACAGGGGACAGAACTATGGCTACACCTTC; CDR3aa: CASSYRGQNYGYTF
abundance: .; v_gene: TRBV15; d_gene: .; j_gene: TRBJ1-5; CDR3nt: TGTGCCACCAGCAGGCCAGAGTCGAATCAGCCCCAGCATTTT; CDR3aa: CATSRPESNQPQHF
abundance: .; v_gene: TRBV4-3; d_gene: .; j_gene: TRBJ2-7; CDR3nt: TGCGCCAGCAGCCAAGACAGGGCCGCCTCCTACGAGCAGTACTTC; CDR3aa: CASSQDRAASYEQYF
abundance: .; v_gene: TRBV4-2; d_gene: .; j_gene: TRBJ1-2; CDR3nt: TGTGCCAGCAGCCAAGATCTGGTCGATTATGGCTACACCTTC; CDR3aa: CASSQDLVDYGYTF